This TCR beta chain was obtained from a study of blood T cell repertoires in COVID-19. Study information: Sample material is recorded as cDNA or gDNA derived from T cells, B-cell-depleted T cells, or PBMCs.

The V end lost 8 bases, the J end lost 0 bases, and 13 bases lay between the germline ends. This CDR3 region has 14 residues. The germline gives CDR1 MDHEN, CDR2 SYDVKM. This clone was seen only once. Produced via immunoSEQ multiplex PCR; TCRdb's table is partial and in-frame only. The sample has 60,000 to 65,000 clones; 75% to 95% are singletons. This receptor was identified in an elderly woman with active COVID-19. The sample was peripheral blood. The gene calls are TRBV28 and TRBJ1-1; D is unresolved. CDR3: CASWRVPMNTEAFF. Here the CDR3 DNA reads TGTGCCAGCTGGAGGGTCCCTATGAACACTGAAGCTTTCTTT.